This TCR beta chain was identified in a study of a mutant IDH1 vaccine in newly diagnosed glioma. Study background: In the visit schedule, V12 fell in week 35, while V13 fell in week 47.

The sample's time point: week 35, safety follow-up. Alongside topical imiquimod, each dose of vaccine comprised 300 ug of mutant IDH1 20-mer peptide. Study conclusions and caveats: Vaccination induced immune responses in about 93% of patients.

The CDR3 covers 12 residues. V was cut by 8 bases and J by 8 bases, with 15 bases left in between. The germline V gene encodes CDR1 MNHNY and CDR2 SVGAGI (reference sequence). With respect to this clone: Its antigen is as yet unknown.

Data came from immunoSEQ multiplex PCR; TCRdb stores just in-frame clones and leaves some out. Of roughly 44,000 clones listed, 80% to 85% were seen once; the top ten hold 4.7%. The receptor comes from a woman in her forties with glioma. Some clones in this sample may be carry-over from other donors' samples. V gene TRBV6-6 combines with J gene TRBJ1-2; D gene uncertain. The specimen comprised PBMCs, sampled from a glioma patient whose treatment included an IDH1 peptide vaccine. The CDR3 coding sequence is TGTGCCAGCTCCTCACCTGGTTGGGGCTACACCTTC. This translates into CASSSPGWGYTF.